Listed below are T cell receptor beta chains from one sample, sequenced in a study of blood T cell repertoires in COVID-19. The data were produced by immunoSEQ multiplex PCR, yet TCRdb's version contains in-frame clones alone and is incomplete. The sample has hundreds of thousands of clones, 80% to 90% seen once. Sequencing was performed on PBMCs or T cells enriched from blood (not recorded which). The receptors stem from a young man who had recovered from COVID-19. Each CDR3 is given without its conserved first and last residue.

v_call: TRBV9
cdr3_length: 12
j_call: TRBJ2-5
cdr3_aa: ASSVGGLRETQY

v_call: TRBV7-2
cdr3_length: 14
j_call: TRBJ2-5
cdr3_aa: ASSTTRTLPPETQY

v_call: TRBV29-1
cdr3_length: 11
j_call: TRBJ2-7
cdr3_aa: SVGLAGRYEQY

v_call: TRBV13
cdr3_length: 16
j_call: TRBJ2-7
cdr3_aa: ASSQRLAGGSSSYEQY

v_call: TRBV5-1
cdr3_length: 13
j_call: TRBJ1-1
cdr3_aa: ASSFGQGDNTEAF

v_call: TRBV10-1
cdr3_length: 14
j_call: TRBJ2-7
cdr3_aa: ASSETRAGKSYEQY

v_call: TRBV3-1/TRBV3-2
cdr3_length: 10
j_call: TRBJ1-5
cdr3_aa: ASSQQAQPQH

v_call: TRBV11-3
cdr3_length: 11
j_call: TRBJ2-1
cdr3_aa: ASSFSGYNEQF

v_call: TRBV5-4
cdr3_length: 12
j_call: TRBJ2-5
cdr3_aa: ASSLAQAQETQY

v_call: TRBV15
cdr3_length: 13
j_call: TRBJ2-1
cdr3_aa: ATSRDRGSYNEQF

v_call: TRBV10-3
cdr3_length: 12
j_call: TRBJ2-5
cdr3_aa: ATLAGRVQETQY

v_call: TRBV19
cdr3_length: 12
j_call: TRBJ2-2
cdr3_aa: ASSIELDTGELF

v_call: TRBV28
cdr3_length: 15
j_call: TRBJ2-7
cdr3_aa: ASSLLMFASGSYEQY

v_call: TRBV27
cdr3_length: 12
j_call: TRBJ2-7
cdr3_aa: ASSDRGPPGEQY

v_call: TRBV3-1/TRBV3-2
cdr3_length: 15
j_call: TRBJ1-5
cdr3_aa: ASSQGIRDRVSQPQH

v_call: TRBV11-2
cdr3_length: 15
j_call: TRBJ1-3
cdr3_aa: ASSLAPRGNSGNTIY

v_call: TRBV28
cdr3_length: 13
j_call: TRBJ2-7
cdr3_aa: ASSLRTSGGYEQY

v_call: TRBV30
cdr3_length: 12
j_call: TRBJ1-5
cdr3_aa: AWSGGTAGQPQH

v_call: TRBV3-1/TRBV3-2
cdr3_length: 13
j_call: TRBJ1-2
cdr3_aa: ASSQVLQGEYGYT

v_call: TRBV24-1
cdr3_length: 10
j_call: TRBJ1-2
cdr3_aa: ATSEYGVGYT

v_call: TRBV15
cdr3_length: 14
j_call: TRBJ1-4
cdr3_aa: ATSRDRQKLPGKLF

v_call: TRBV11-2
cdr3_length: 13
j_call: TRBJ2-1
cdr3_aa: ASSLGTAIYNEQF

v_call: TRBV5-1
cdr3_length: 13
j_call: TRBJ1-3
cdr3_aa: ASRMTGTVGNTIY

v_call: TRBV6-4
cdr3_length: 11
j_call: TRBJ2-2
cdr3_aa: ASSDSSTGELF

v_call: TRBV19
cdr3_length: 13
j_call: TRBJ1-1
cdr3_aa: ASRRGRGLNTEAF

v_call: TRBV28
cdr3_length: 18
j_call: TRBJ2-4
cdr3_aa: ASSQIGGGIAGGPENIQY